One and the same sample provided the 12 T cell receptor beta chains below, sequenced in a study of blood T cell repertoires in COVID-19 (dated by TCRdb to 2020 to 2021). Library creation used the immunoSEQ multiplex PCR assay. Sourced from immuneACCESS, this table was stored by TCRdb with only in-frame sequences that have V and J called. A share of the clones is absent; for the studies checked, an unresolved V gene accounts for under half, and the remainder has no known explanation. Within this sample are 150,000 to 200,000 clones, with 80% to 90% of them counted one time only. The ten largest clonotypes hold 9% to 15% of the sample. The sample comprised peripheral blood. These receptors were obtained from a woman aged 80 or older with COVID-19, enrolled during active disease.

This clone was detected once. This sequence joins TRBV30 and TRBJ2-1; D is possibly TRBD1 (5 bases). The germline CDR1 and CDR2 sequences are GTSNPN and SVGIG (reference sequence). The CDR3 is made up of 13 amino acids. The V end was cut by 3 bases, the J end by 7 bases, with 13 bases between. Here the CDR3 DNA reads TGTGCCTGGAGGGGCCAGGGCTGGAATGAGCAGTTCTTC. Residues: CAWRGQGWNEQFF.

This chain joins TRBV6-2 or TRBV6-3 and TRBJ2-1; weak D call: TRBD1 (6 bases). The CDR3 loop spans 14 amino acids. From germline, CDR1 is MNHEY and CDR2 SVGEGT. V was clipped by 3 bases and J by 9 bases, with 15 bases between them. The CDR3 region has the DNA TGTGCCAGCAGTTATCCGGACAGACCCTTTGAGCAGTTCTTC. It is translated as CASSYPDRPFEQFF.

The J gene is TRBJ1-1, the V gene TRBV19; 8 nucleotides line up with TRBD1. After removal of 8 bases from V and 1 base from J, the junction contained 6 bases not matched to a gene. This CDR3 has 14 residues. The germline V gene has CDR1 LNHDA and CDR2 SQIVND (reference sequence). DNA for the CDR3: TGTGCCAGTGAGGACAGGGCTTCGAACACTGAAGCTTTCTTT. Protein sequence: CASEDRASNTEAFF.

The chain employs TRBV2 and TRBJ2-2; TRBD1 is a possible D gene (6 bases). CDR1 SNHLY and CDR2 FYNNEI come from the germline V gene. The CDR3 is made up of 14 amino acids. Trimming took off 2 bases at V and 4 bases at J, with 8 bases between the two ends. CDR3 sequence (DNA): TGTGCCAGCAGTGAAAGACAGGTCACCGGGGAGCTGTTTTTT. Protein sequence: CASSERQVTGELFF. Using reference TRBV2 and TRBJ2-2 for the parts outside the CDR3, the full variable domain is EPEVTQTPSHQVTQMGQEVILRCVPISNHLYFYWYRQILGQKVEFLVSFYNNEISEKSEIFDDQFSVERPDGSNFTLKIRSTKLEDSAMYFCASSERQVTGELFFGEGSRLTVL.

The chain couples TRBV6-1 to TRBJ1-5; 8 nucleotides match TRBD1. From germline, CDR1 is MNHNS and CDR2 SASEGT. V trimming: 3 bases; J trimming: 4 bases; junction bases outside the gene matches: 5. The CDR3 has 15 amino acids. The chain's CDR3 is CASSDRGLGNQPQHF. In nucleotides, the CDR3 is TGTGCCAGCAGTGACAGGGGGCTTGGGAATCAGCCCCAGCATTTT.

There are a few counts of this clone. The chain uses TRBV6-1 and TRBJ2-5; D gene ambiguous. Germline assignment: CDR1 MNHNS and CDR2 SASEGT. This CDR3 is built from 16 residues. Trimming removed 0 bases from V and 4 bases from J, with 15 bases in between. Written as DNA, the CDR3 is TGTGCCAGCAGTGAAGCACTGGTCCGCCGTGGAGAGACCCAGTACTTC. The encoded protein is CASSEALVRRGETQYF.

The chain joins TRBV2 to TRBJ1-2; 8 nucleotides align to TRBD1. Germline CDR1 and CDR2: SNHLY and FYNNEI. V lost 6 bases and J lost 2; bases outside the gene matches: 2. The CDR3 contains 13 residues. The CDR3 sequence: CASRQGANYGYTF. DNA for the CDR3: TGTGCCAGCAGGCAGGGGGCCAACTATGGCTACACCTTC.

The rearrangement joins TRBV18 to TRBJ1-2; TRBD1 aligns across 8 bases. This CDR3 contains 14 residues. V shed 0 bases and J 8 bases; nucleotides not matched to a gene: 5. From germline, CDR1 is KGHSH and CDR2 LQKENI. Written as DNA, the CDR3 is TGTGCCAGCTCACCACCGGGCAGGGGGCGAGGCTACACCTTC. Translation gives CASSPPGRGRGYTF.

The CDR3 sequence: CASSSVNEGEKLFF. As DNA, the CDR3 is TGTGCCAGCAGCTCAGTGAACGAGGGAGAAAAACTGTTTTTT. The gene calls are TRBV7-6 and TRBJ1-4; D gene uncertain. CDR1 is SGHVS and CDR2 is FNYEAQ in the germline V gene. CDR3 length equals 14 residues. Trimming took 4 bases from V and 8 from J, leaving 14 bases between them.

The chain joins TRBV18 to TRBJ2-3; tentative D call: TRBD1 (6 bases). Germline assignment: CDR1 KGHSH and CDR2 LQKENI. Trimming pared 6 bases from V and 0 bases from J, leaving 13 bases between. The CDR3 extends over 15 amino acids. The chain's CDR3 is CASSGALSSTDTQYF. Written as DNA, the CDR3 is TGTGCCAGCTCGGGGGCACTCAGCAGCACAGATACGCAGTATTTT.

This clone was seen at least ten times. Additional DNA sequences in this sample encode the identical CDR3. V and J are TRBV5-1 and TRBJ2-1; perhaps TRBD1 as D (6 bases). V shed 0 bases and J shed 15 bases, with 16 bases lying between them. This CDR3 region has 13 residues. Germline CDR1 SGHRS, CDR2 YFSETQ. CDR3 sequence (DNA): TGCGCCAGCAGCTTGGCGTCACAGGGAGTTATGTTCTTC. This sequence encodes CASSLASQGVMFF.

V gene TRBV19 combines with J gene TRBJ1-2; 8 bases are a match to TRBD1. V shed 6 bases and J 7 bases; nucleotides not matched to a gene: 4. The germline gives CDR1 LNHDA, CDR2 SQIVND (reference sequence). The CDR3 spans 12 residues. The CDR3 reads CASSRQGPGYTF. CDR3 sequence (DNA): TGTGCCAGTAGCCGACAGGGGCCTGGCTACACCTTC.